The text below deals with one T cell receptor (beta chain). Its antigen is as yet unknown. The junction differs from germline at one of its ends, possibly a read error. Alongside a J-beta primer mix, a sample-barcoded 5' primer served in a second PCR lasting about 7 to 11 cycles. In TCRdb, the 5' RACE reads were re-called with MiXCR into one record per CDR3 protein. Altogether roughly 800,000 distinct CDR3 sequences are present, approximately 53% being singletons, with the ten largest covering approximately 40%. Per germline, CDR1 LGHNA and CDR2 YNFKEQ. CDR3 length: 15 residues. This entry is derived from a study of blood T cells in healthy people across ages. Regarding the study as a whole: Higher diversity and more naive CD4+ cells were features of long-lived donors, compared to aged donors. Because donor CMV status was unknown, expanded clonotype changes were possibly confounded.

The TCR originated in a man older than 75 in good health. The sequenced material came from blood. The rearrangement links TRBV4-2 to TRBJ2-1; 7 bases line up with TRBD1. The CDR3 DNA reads TGTGCCAGCAGCGAACTAGGGGGCACCAACAATGGGCAGTTCTTC. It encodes CASSELGGTNNGQFF.